These T cell receptor beta chains were read from a single sample in a study of T cells in localized non-small cell lung cancer. Clones were sequenced by immunoSEQ multiplex PCR, and TCRdb holds only the in-frame ones, with some missing. The data hold about 59,000 clones, with 80% to 90% observed a single time. The material was peripheral blood, obtained before any cancer treatment. Receptors originate from a man aged 35 to 70 with stage I squamous cell lung carcinoma. Each CDR3 is given with its conserved first and last residue. A D gene is named only where the DNA matches it firmly. Only some rows state a clone size, as once, few, many or a class for expanded clones.

. | TRBV11-2 | . | CASSLQGQNTEAFF
. | TRBV5-1 | . | CASSLDLGETQYF
. | TRBV15 | . | CATSREKGRVYNEQFF
. | TRBV5-6 | TRBD1 | CASSSGTGDNSYEQYF
. | TRBV10-2 | TRBD1 | CASSYPTGVSKEQFF
. | TRBV19 | TRBD1 | CASSLTGGQETQYF
. | TRBV29-1 | TRBD1 | CSARTGPTDTQYF
. | TRBV7-2 | . | CASSLAANIDTQYF
. | TRBV20-1 | . | CSVRTVDEQYF
. | TRBV7-2 | . | CASSHKSGGIETQYF
. | TRBV29-1 | . | CSVGDSLTSTDTQYF
. | TRBV19 | TRBD1 | CASSITGAAQPQHF
. | TRBV7-2 | . | CASSFAPGLGGERTEAFF
. | TRBV28 | TRBD2 | CASSTRTSGGSYEQYF
. | TRBV18 | TRBD2 | CASSPRSTSGRDTQYF
. | TRBV20-1 | . | CSARERETQYF
. | TRBV29-1 | TRBD1 | CSVDRSGTGYTDTQYF
. | TRBV5-6 | TRBD1 | CASSFLGTGFYNEQFF
. | TRBV19 | . | CASSPSRGTGQPQHF
. | TRBV11-2 | . | CASSLVVRTQETQYF
. | TRBV6-1 | TRBD2 | CASSEAWLAGPYEQYF
. | TRBV28 | . | CASRGLPASEQYF
. | TRBV11-2 | TRBD1 | CASSSGQGAVAYEQYF
. | TRBV7-9 | TRBD2 | CASSLVAGGGEQFF
once | TRBV30 | TRBD2 | CAWSVVSGSGTDTQYF
. | TRBV9 | TRBD2 | CASSSLGTRRETQYF
. | TRBV7-2 | . | CASSLLLMVSSGNTIYF
. | TRBV14 | TRBD2 | CASSLAGGPLVGTGELFF
few | TRBV30 | . | CACEGTKNTEAFF
. | TRBV9 | TRBD2 | CASSVSSGSGNEQFF
once | TRBV29-1 | . | CSVEDPRRQETQYF
. | TRBV9 | TRBD2 | CASSATSGGHNEQFF
. | TRBV7-2 | . | CASSRPRETGADTQYF
. | TRBV20-1 | . | CSAKNHEQFF
few | TRBV7-9 | . | CASSLEQNTEAFF
. | TRBV6-1 | . | CASIFSSLSNTEAFF
. | TRBV30 | . | CAWRMAANSPLHF
. | TRBV10-3 | . | CAISQGSRTGELFF
once | TRBV15 | . | CATRGAPVNTIYF
. | TRBV19 | TRBD2 | CASREWRAGGLYNEQFF
. | TRBV27 | TRBD2 | CASRLNSGSYNEQFF
. | TRBV7-9 | TRBD2 | CASSPGIAGGYNEQFF
once | TRBV7-3 | . | CASSPGAAESSYEQYF
. | TRBV7-8 | . | CASSLKRDQYNEQFF
. | TRBV6-1 | . | CASSAFQVSGNTIYF
. | TRBV28 | . | CASRETRWNEQFF
. | TRBV15 | . | CATSRDNGGGQPQHF
. | TRBV7-6 | . | CASSQMMYTDTQYF
. | TRBV11-3 | . | CASSSSSGFDTQYF
. | TRBV11-2 | . | CASSLGLAYEQYF